These 7 T cell receptor beta chains were sequenced from one sample in a study of blood T cell repertoires in COVID-19. Sequencing used immunoSEQ multiplex PCR; TCRdb keeps in-frame clones, though not all of them. Seen here are around 200,000 clones, about nine tenths observed once, and the top ten hold 1.5% to 2%. Input material: peripheral blood. These receptors were collected from a man aged 18 to 29 with active or convalescent COVID-19.

This clone has at least ten counts. V and J are TRBV5-6 and TRBJ1-1; 8 bases line up with TRBD1. The CDR3 runs 15 residues. The germline gives CDR1 SGHDT, CDR2 YYEEEE. Losses at the gene ends were 5 bases for V and 1 base for J; bases not matched to a gene: 7. CDR3 sequence reads: CASRLSGTGNTEAFF. In DNA, the CDR3 is TGTGCCAGCAGGTTATCCGGGACAGGGAACACTGAAGCTTTCTTT.

This clone was detected only once. The chain combines TRBV15 with TRBJ2-5; 8 bases agree with TRBD2. There are 15 residues in the CDR3. V shed 1 base and J 3 bases; nucleotides not matched to a gene: 4. Germline CDR1 LNHNV, CDR2 YYDKDF (reference sequence). CDR3 sequence: CATSRGAGDKETQYF. The CDR3 DNA is TGTGCCACCAGCAGAGGAGCGGGAGATAAAGAGACCCAGTACTTC.

The table lists this clone with a count of one. The chain joins TRBV12-5 to TRBJ1-2; TRBD1 matches 9 bases. J lost 7 bases, V lost 2 bases, and 5 bases had no gene match. The CDR3 loop spans 14 amino acids. CDR1 is LGHNT and CDR2 is FRNRAP in the germline V gene. In nucleotides, the CDR3 is TGTGCTAGTGGTTTGTCTGGGACAGGGTTTGGCTACACCTTC. It specifies CASGLSGTGFGYTF.

The rearrangement uses TRBV2 and TRBJ1-6; possible D gene TRBD1, 6 bases. Per germline, CDR1 SNHLY and CDR2 FYNNEI. Between the trimmed V and J ends, which lost 7 bases and 7 bases, there was a span of 20 bases. The CDR3 sequence is 16 residues long. CDR3 nucleotides: TGTGCCAGCACCGGATGGGACACAATGGGAAATTCACCCCTCCACTTT. Amino acid sequence: CASTGWDTMGNSPLHF.

The CDR3 DNA is TGTGCCTCGCCGGGACAGCTTAATGAAAAACTGTTTTTT. Protein product: CASPGQLNEKLFF. The chain couples TRBV30 to TRBJ1-4, with 7 bases that match TRBD1. CDR3 length equals 13 residues. With 7 bases clipped from V and 4 bases from J, the junction kept 6 bases outside the gene matches. Germline lookup yields CDR1 GTSNPN and CDR2 SVGIG (reference sequence). Using reference TRBV30 and TRBJ1-4 for the parts outside the CDR3, the full variable domain is SQTIHQWPATLVQPVGSPLSLECTVEGTSNPNLYWYRQAAGRGLQLLFYSVGIGQISSEVPQNLSASRPQDRQFILSSKKLLLSDSGFYLCASPGQLNEKLFFGSGTQLSVL.

The rearrangement links TRBV9 to TRBJ1-2; a possible D gene is TRBD1 (6 bases). Germline-derived CDR1 and CDR2 are SGDLS and YYNGEE. This CDR3 has 14 residues. V lost 3 bases and J lost 8, with 17 bases in between. The CDR3 nucleotides read TGTGCCAGCAGCGCCTCGACAGGCTTGACAGGCTACACCTTC. Its translation is CASSASTGLTGYTF.

This clone has just a few counts. The chain couples TRBV4-2 to TRBJ2-7; D unresolved. The CDR3 spans 18 residues. Germline V CDR1 and CDR2: LGHNA, YNFKEQ. V shed 1 base and J shed 0 bases, with 19 bases lying between them. Here the CDR3 reads CASSQADHRYLVSYEQYF. In nucleotides, the CDR3 is TGTGCCAGCAGCCAAGCCGACCATCGGTATCTAGTCTCCTACGAGCAGTACTTC.